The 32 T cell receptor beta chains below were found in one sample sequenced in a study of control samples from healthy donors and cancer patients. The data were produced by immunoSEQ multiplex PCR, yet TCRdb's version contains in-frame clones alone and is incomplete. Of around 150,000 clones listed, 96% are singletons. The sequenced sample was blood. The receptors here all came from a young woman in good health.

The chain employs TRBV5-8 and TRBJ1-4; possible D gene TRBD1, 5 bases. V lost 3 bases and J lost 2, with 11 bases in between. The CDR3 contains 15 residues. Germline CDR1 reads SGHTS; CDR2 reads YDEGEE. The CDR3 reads CASSWQGATNEKLFF. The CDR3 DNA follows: TGTGCCAGCAGCTGGCAGGGAGCCACTAATGAAAAACTGTTTTTT.

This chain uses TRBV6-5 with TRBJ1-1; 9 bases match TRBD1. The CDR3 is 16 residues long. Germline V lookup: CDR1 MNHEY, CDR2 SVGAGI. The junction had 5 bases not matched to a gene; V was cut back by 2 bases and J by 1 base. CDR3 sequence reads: CASSYLPGQGNTEAFF. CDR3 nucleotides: TGTGCCAGCAGTTACCTTCCGGGACAGGGGAACACTGAAGCTTTCTTT.

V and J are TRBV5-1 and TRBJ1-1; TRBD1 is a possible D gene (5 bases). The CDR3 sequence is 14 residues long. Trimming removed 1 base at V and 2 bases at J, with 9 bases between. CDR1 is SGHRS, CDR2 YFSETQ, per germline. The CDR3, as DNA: TGCGCCAGCAGCTTGACAGGTAGCAACACTGAAGCTTTCTTT. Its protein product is CASSLTGSNTEAFF.

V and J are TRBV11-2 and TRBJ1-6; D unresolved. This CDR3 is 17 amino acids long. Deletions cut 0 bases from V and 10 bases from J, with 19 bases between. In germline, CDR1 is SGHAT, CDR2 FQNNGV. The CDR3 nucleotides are TGTGCCAGCAGCTTAGATCTGGACGCTTGGAGAGCGTCACCCCTCCACTTT. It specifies CASSLDLDAWRASPLHF.

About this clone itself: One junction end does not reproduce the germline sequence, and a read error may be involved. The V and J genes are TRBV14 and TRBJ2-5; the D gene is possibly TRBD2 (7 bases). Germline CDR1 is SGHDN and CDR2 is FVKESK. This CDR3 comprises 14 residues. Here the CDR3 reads CASNQLGGLETQYF. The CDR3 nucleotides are TGTGCCAGCAACCAACTCGGGGGGCTGGAGACCCAGTACTTC.

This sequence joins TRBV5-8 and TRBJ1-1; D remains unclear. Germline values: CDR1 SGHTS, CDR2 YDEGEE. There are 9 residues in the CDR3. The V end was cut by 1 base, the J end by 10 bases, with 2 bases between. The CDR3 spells CASSLRAFF. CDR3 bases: TGTGCCAGCAGCTTGCGAGCTTTCTTT.

In DNA, the CDR3 is TGTGCCAGCAGTGAACTAGCGCGTGAGCAGTACTTC. Encoded protein: CASSELAREQYF. V gene TRBV6-1 combines with J gene TRBJ2-7; a weak D match, TRBD2 (6 bases). The CDR3 consists of 12 residues. Per the germline V gene, CDR1 is MNHNS and CDR2 is SASEGT. V was shortened by 2 bases and J by 7 bases, with 9 bases between the two germline ends.

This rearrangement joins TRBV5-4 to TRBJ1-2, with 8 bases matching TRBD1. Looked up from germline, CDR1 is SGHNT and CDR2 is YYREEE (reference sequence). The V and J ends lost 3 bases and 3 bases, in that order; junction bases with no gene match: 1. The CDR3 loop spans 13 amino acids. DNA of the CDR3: TGTGCCAGCAGCTCGGACAGGGACTATGGCTACACCTTC. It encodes CASSSDRDYGYTF. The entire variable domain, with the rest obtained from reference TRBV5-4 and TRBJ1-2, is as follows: ETGVTQSPTHLIKTRGQQVTLRCSSQSGHNTVSWYQQALGQGPQFIFQYYREEENGRGNFPPRFSGLQFPNYSSELNVNALELDDSALYLCASSSDRDYGYTFGSGTRLTVV.

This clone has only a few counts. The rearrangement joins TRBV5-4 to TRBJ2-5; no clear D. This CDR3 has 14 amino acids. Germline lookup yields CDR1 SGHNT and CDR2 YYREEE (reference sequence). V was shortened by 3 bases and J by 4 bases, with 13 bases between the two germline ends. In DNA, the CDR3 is TGTGCCAGCAGCTCCCCTCTGGTGGGAGAGACCCAGTACTTC. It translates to CASSSPLVGETQYF.

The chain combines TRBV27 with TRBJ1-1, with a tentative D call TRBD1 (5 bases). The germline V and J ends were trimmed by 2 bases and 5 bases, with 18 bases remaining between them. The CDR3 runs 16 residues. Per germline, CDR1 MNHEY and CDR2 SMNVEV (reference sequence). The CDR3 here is CASSLIGVSGGTEAFF. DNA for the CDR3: TGTGCCAGCAGTTTAATAGGGGTGAGCGGGGGAACTGAAGCTTTCTTT.

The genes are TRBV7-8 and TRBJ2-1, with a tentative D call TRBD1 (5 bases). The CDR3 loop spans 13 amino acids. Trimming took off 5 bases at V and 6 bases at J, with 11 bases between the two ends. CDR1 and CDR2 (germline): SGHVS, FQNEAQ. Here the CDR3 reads CASSLGVINEQFF. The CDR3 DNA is TGTGCCAGCAGCCTAGGGGTCATCAATGAGCAGTTCTTC.

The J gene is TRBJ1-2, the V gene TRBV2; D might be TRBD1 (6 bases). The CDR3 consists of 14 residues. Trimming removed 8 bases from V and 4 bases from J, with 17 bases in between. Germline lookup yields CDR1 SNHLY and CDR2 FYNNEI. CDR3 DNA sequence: TGTGCCAGCTCGCGGGGGGGCAATAGCTATGGCTACACCTTC. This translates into CASSRGGNSYGYTF.

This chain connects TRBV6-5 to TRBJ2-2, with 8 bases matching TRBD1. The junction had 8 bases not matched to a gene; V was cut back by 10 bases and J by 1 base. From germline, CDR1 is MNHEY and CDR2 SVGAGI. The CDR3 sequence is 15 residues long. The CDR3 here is CATYWGTGNTGELFF. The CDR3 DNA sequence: TGTGCCACCTACTGGGGGACAGGGAACACCGGGGAGCTGTTTTTT.

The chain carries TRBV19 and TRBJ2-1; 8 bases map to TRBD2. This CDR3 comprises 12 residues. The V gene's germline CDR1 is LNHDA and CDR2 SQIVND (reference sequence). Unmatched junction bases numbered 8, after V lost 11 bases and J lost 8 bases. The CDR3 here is CAVERERDEQFF. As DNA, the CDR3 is TGTGCCGTTGAGCGGGAGCGCGATGAGCAGTTCTTC.

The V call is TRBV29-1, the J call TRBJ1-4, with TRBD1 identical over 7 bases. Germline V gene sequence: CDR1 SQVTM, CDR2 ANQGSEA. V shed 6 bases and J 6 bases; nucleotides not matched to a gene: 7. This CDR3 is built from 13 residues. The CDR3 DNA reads TGCAGCGTGGAGGGGGCCTGGGATGAAAAACTGTTTTTT. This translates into CSVEGAWDEKLFF.

The chain's CDR3 is CASSYLDQPQHF. The CDR3 DNA is TGTGCCAGCAGCTACTTGGATCAGCCCCAGCATTTT. This chain links TRBV5-5 with TRBJ1-5, with D unclear. Trimming stripped 3 bases from V and 5 bases from J, with 6 bases between. This CDR3 region has 12 residues. Germline assignment: CDR1 SGHKS and CDR2 YYEKEE (reference sequence). Complete variable domain (other parts from reference TRBV5-5 and TRBJ1-5): DAGVTQSPTHLIKTRGQQVTLRCSPISGHKSVSWYQQVLGQGPQFIFQYYEKEERGRGNFPDRFSARQFPNYSSELNVNALLLGDSALYLCASSYLDQPQHFGDGTRLSIL.

This CDR3 is CASSKTGMNANGELFF. In DNA, the CDR3 is TGTGCCAGTAGCAAAACAGGGATGAATGCGAACGGGGAGCTGTTTTTT. The V and J genes are TRBV19 and TRBJ2-2, with D perhaps matching TRBD1 (6 bases). Trimming cost V 6 bases and J 7 bases, with 21 bases left between them. This CDR3 is 16 amino acids long. Germline CDR1 and CDR2: LNHDA and SQIVND (reference sequence).

CDR3 region: CASSPDRDRHNQPQHF. CDR3 DNA: TGTGCCAGCTCACCTGATAGGGACAGGCACAATCAGCCCCAGCATTTT. V and J are TRBV18 and TRBJ1-5; 8 nucleotides align to TRBD1. The CDR3 is 16 amino acids. Germline CDR1 is KGHSH and CDR2 is LQKENI. Germline trimming cut 3 bases from V and 3 bases from J; bases unmatched to any gene: 7.

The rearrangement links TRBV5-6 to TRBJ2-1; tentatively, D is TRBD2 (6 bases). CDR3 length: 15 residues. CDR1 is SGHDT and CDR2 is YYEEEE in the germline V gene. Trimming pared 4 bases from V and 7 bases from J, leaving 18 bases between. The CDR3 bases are TGTGCCAGCAGCCTACTCCCGGGAGCACGGAATGAGCAGTTCTTC. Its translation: CASSLLPGARNEQFF.

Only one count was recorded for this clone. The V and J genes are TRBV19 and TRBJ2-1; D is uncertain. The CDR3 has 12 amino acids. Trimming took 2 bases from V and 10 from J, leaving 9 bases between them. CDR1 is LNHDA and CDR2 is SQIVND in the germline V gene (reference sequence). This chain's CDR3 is CASSIWGEEQFF. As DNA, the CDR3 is TGTGCCAGTAGTATATGGGGTGAGGAGCAGTTCTTC.

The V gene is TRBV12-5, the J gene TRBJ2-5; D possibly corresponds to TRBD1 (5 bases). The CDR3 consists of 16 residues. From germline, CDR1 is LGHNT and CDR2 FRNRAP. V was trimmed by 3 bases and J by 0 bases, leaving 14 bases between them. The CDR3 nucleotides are TGTGCTAGTGGTTTTTACCCGACAGTGTACCAAGAGACCCAGTACTTC. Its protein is CASGFYPTVYQETQYF.

Written as DNA, the CDR3 is TGTGCCAGCAGCGTAGGGGGGCCTTACTCCTACGAGCAGTACTTC. Its translation: CASSVGGPYSYEQYF. The chain links TRBV9 to TRBJ2-7, with a tentative D call TRBD1 (6 bases). Trimming took 0 bases from V and 0 from J, leaving 10 bases between them. The germline gives CDR1 SGDLS, CDR2 YYNGEE. This CDR3 region has 15 residues.

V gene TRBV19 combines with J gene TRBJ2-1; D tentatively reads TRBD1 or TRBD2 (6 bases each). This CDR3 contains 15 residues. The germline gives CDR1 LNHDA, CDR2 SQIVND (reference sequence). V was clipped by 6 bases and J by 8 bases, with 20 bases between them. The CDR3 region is CASRDISLGGHEQFF. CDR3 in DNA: TGTGCCAGTAGAGATATCTCCCTCGGGGGCCATGAGCAGTTCTTC.

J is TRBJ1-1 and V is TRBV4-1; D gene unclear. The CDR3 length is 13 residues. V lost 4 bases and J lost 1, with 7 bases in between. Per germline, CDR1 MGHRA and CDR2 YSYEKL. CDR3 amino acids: CASSREENTEAFF. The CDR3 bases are TGCGCCAGCAGCCGGGAGGAGAACACTGAAGCTTTCTTT.

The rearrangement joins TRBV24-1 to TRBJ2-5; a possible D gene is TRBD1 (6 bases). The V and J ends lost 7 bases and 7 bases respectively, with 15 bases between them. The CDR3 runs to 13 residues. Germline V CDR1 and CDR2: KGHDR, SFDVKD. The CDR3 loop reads CATRGDRSPTQYF. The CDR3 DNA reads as TGTGCCACCAGAGGTGACAGGTCTCCGACCCAGTACTTC.

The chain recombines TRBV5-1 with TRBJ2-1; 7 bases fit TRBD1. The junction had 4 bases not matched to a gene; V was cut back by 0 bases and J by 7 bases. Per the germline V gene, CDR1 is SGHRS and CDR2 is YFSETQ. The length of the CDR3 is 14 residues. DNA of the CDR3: TGCGCCAGCAGCTTGGCCGGGACAGCGAATGAGCAGTTCTTC. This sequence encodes CASSLAGTANEQFF.

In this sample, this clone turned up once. CDR3 nucleotide sequence: TGTGCCAGCTCACCTTACAGAAGTTCTAGCACAGATACGCAGTATTTT. Translated, it gives CASSPYRSSSTDTQYF. This chain links TRBV18 with TRBJ2-3; no clear D gene. V lost 3 bases and J lost 0, with 13 bases in between. CDR3 size: 16 residues. Looked up from germline, CDR1 is KGHSH and CDR2 is LQKENI.

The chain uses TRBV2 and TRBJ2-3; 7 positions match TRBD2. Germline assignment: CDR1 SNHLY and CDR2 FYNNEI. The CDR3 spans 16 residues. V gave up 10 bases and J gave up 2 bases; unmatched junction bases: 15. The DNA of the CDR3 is TGTGCCATCCAAAGACCGGCTAGCGGACTCACAGATACGCAGTATTTT. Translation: CAIQRPASGLTDTQYF.

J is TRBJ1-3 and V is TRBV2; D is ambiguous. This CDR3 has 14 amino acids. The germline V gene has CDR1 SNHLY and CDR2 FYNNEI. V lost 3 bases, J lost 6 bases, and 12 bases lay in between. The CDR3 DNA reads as TGTGCCAGCAGTGATGTAGGGATTGAAAACACCATATATTTT. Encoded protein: CASSDVGIENTIYF.

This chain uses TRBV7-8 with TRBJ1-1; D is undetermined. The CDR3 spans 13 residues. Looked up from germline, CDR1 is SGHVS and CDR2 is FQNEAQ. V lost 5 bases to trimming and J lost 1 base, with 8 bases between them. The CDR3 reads CASSLTENTEAFF. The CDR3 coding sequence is TGTGCCAGCAGCCTAACAGAGAACACTGAAGCTTTCTTT.

CDR3 amino acids: CASSLVRDSSSGANVLTF. The CDR3 nucleotides are TGTGCCAGCAGCTTAGTTCGGGACAGCAGCTCTGGGGCCAACGTCCTGACTTTC. This chain links TRBV11-2 with TRBJ2-6; 7 nucleotides line up with TRBD1. Trimming removed 1 base from V and 0 bases from J; junction bases left unmatched: 6. Germline V gene data show CDR1 as SGHAT and CDR2 as FQNNGV. The CDR3 is made up of 18 amino acids.

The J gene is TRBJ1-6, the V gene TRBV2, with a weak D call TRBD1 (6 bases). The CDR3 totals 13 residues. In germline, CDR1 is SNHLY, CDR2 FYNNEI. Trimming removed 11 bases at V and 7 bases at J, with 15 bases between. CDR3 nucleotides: TGTGCCTCACGAAGGGACACCAATTCACCCCTCCACTTT. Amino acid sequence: CASRRDTNSPLHF. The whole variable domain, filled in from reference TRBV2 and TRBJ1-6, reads EPEVTQTPSHQVTQMGQEVILRCVPISNHLYFYWYRQILGQKVEFLVSFYNNEISEKSEIFDDQFSVERPDGSNFTLKIRSTKLEDSAMYFCASRRDTNSPLHFGNGTRLTVT.